This is a list of T cell receptor beta chains from one sample in a study of cytomegalovirus exposure and HLA in healthy donors. The protocol was immunoSEQ multiplex PCR, while the TCRdb copy is restricted to in-frame clones and leaves out a portion. The top ten hold 1.5% to 2% of the sample, which has 70,000 to 80,000 clones, roughly 78% seen once. Material for sequencing was PBMCs. The receptors here all came from a man aged 18 to 29 in good health and CMV-seronegative. Both conserved end residues are part of each CDR3. The D gene is left open where the match is weak. Only part of the rows carry a size: once, few, many, or a class if the clone is expanded.

clone_size j_call cdr3_length v_call d_call cdr3_nt cdr3_aa
few TRBJ2-1 15 TRBV27 . TGTGCCAGCAGTTTAACTCCCCTAAAAAACAATGAGCAGTTCTTC CASSLTPLKNNEQFF
. TRBJ1-5 15 TRBV6-1 . TGTGCCAGCGGAAGTCCAATCGGGATGGATCAGCCCCAGCATTTT CASGSPIGMDQPQHF
. TRBJ2-3 15 TRBV5-4 . TGTGCCAGCAGCCGGGAGCAATCTAGCACAGATACGCAGTATTTT CASSREQSSTDTQYF
. TRBJ2-7 15 TRBV5-1 . TGCGCCAGCAGCTTGTTCCACTCAGGGGTTTACGAGCAGTACTTC CASSLFHSGVYEQYF
. TRBJ2-3 13 TRBV27 TRBD1 TGTGCCAGCACTCAAACGACAGGGTCCACGCAGTATTTT CASTQTTGSTQYF
. TRBJ2-3 18 TRBV4-3 TRBD2 TGCGCCAGCAGCCATCAATGGACTAGCGGGGCGGAAGCAGATACGCAGTATTTT CASSHQWTSGAEADTQYF
. TRBJ2-1 16 TRBV6-5 . TGTGCCAGCAGTTCTGGCGGCCTGGGAGGCTACAATGAGCAGTTCTTC CASSSGGLGGYNEQFF
. TRBJ1-1 17 TRBV7-9 . TGTGCCAGCAGTCAGGGGTGGGAAACAAAGAGGAACACTGAAGCTTTCTTT CASSQGWETKRNTEAFF
. TRBJ2-2 16 TRBV25-1 . TGTGCCAGCAGGCCGCCGCAGGTTAAGAACACCGGGGAGCTGTTTTTT CASRPPQVKNTGELFF
. TRBJ1-1 15 TRBV7-2 . TGTGCCAGCAGCTTAGCGCTGGGGGGGAACACTGAAGCTTTCTTT CASSLALGGNTEAFF
. TRBJ1-1 12 TRBV10-3 TRBD1 TGTGCCATCAGTGAGTTTACAGGGGGAGCTTTCTTT CAISEFTGGAFF
. TRBJ1-1 12 TRBV5-1 . TGCGCCAGCAGCGTAGACAGCACTGAAGCTTTCTTT CASSVDSTEAFF
. TRBJ2-1 17 TRBV18 TRBD1 TGTGCCAGCTCACCAGCGCCCGGGGACAGGGGGCGGATTGAGCAGTTCTTC CASSPAPGDRGRIEQFF
few TRBJ1-1 12 TRBV2 . TGTGCCAGCAGACGGGGGGGCACTGAAGCTTTCTTT CASRRGGTEAFF
. TRBJ1-2 13 TRBV28 . TGTGCCAGCAGTCGACAGAAAAACTATGGCTACACCTTC CASSRQKNYGYTF
few TRBJ1-2 11 TRBV29-1 TRBD1 TGCACCGTGACAGGGGACTATGGCTACACCTTC CTVTGDYGYTF
. TRBJ2-1 15 TRBV6-4 TRBD2 TGTGCCAGCAGTCAAACGACTAGCCGGGACAATGAGCAGTTCTTC CASSQTTSRDNEQFF
. TRBJ2-2 18 TRBV7-6 . TGTGCCATCAGCAACCCCGGGTGGCTAGCCGCGAACACCGGGGAGCTGTTTTTT CAISNPGWLAANTGELFF
. TRBJ1-6 17 TRBV28 TRBD1 TGTGCCAGCAGAACCAGACCAGGGGGCTCCTATAATTCACCCCTCCACTTT CASRTRPGGSYNSPLHF
. TRBJ2-4 17 TRBV7-2 . TGTGCCAGCAGCTTAATTCCTGGACATCTAGCCAAAAACATTCAGTACTTC CASSLIPGHLAKNIQYF
. TRBJ1-2 13 TRBV5-6 . TGTGCCAGCAGCCTGGACACCTTTGATGGCTACACCTTC CASSLDTFDGYTF
once TRBJ2-6 19 TRBV7-2 . TGTGCCAGCAGCTTCCTGGTTCTGCGCCCCAACTCTGGGGCCAACGTCCTGACTTTC CASSFLVLRPNSGANVLTF
. TRBJ1-5 14 TRBV7-8 . TGTGCCAGCAGCCCAGGACGGGGTTATCAGCCCCAGCATTTT CASSPGRGYQPQHF
. TRBJ1-4 15 TRBV5-1 . TGCGCCAGCAGCTTGGCTGCAAGAGTCAATGAAAAACTGTTTTTT CASSLAARVNEKLFF
. TRBJ1-1 14 TRBV6-6 TRBD1 TGTGCCAGCAGTTACGGGACAGCTCGGACTGAAGCTTTCTTT CASSYGTARTEAFF
. TRBJ2-4 15 TRBV30 . TGTGCCTGGAGTGTAAACGGGGGTCTTGGGGACATTCAGTACTTC CAWSVNGGLGDIQYF
few TRBJ2-1 14 TRBV4-3 TRBD1 TGCGCCAGCAGCCAAGCGTCCCGGGACAGGGAGCAGTTCTTC CASSQASRDREQFF
. TRBJ2-3 14 TRBV11-3 . TGTGCCAGCTGGGCATGTGGGGAGACAGATACGCAGTATTTT CASWACGETDTQYF
. TRBJ2-1 15 TRBV6-4 TRBD2 TGTGCCAGCAGTGAGACTAGCGGGAGCTACAATGAGCAGTTCTTC CASSETSGSYNEQFF
. TRBJ1-1 15 TRBV4-1 . TGCGCCAGCAGCCTTGACAGGTCGAGAGGGACTGAAGCTTTCTTT CASSLDRSRGTEAFF
. TRBJ2-5 15 TRBV18 . TGTGCCAGCTCACCATCGCAGGGGAGTCGAGAGACCCAGTACTTC CASSPSQGSRETQYF
once TRBJ2-7 15 TRBV6-5 . TGTGCCAGCAGTTATCGGGCAGGGATGGCCTACGAGCAGTACTTC CASSYRAGMAYEQYF
. TRBJ2-7 16 TRBV19 TRBD1 TGTGCCAGTAGCCTTAGCAGGGGGCTGAGGGACTACGAGCAGTACTTC CASSLSRGLRDYEQYF
. TRBJ1-5 12 TRBV28 . TGTGCCAGCAATTATGAGAATCAGCCCCAGCATTTT CASNYENQPQHF
. TRBJ1-2 14 TRBV27 . TGTGCCAGCAGTTTATCGAGCACCGCGGATGGCTACACCTTC CASSLSSTADGYTF
. TRBJ1-2 15 TRBV29-1 TRBD1 TGCAGCGTCGTGGGGAGACAGGGGCATAACTATGGCTACACCTTC CSVVGRQGHNYGYTF
. TRBJ2-2 15 TRBV19 TRBD1 TGTGCCAGTAGTATGGGACAGGGGGCCACCGGGGAGCTGTTTTTT CASSMGQGATGELFF
. TRBJ1-1 13 TRBV21-1 . TGTGCCAGCAGCGCCGACAGGAACACTGAAGCTTTCTTT CASSADRNTEAFF
. TRBJ1-2 14 TRBV6-5 TRBD1 TGTGCCAGCAGCCGACAGGGAACTCGCTATGGCTACACCTTC CASSRQGTRYGYTF
few TRBJ2-7 14 TRBV30 TRBD2 TGTGCCTGGAGTATGCGGGGGGGCACCCACGAGCAGTACTTC CAWSMRGGTHEQYF
. TRBJ1-1 13 TRBV5-1 . TGCGCCAGCAGCTTTGTTGAGGGGGCTGAAGCTTTCTTT CASSFVEGAEAFF
. TRBJ1-6 16 TRBV4-1 . TGCGCCAGCAGCCAGACACAGGGTTCCTATAATTCACCCCTCCACTTT CASSQTQGSYNSPLHF
. TRBJ2-7 14 TRBV5-5 . TGTGCCAGCAGCTTGGACCTCGGGGTCAACGAGCAGTACTTC CASSLDLGVNEQYF
. TRBJ2-2 13 TRBV7-6 . TGTGCCAGCAGCCCTGGGACTTCCGGGGAGCTGTTTTTT CASSPGTSGELFF
few TRBJ2-5 14 TRBV6-1 TRBD1 TGTGCCAGCAGTGTCTTAACAGGGGAAGAGACCCAGTACTTC CASSVLTGEETQYF